These T cell receptor beta chains were read from a single sample in a study of T cell responses to AZD1222 COVID-19 vaccine. Data came from immunoSEQ multiplex PCR; TCRdb stores just in-frame clones and leaves some out. The data hold about 100,000 clones, with roughly nine tenths observed a single time. The sequencing here drew on peripheral blood, taken 28 days after the second dose of the MenACWY control vaccine. These receptors came from an adult who received the MenACWY meningococcal vaccine as a control. Each CDR3 is given with its conserved first and last residue. Each record gives: D gene, V gene, J gene, clone size, CDR3 DNA, CDR3 protein. D genes are given only for firm matches. Size is omitted from some rows. Given values are once, few, many or a class for expanded clones.

d_call: NA
v_call: TRBV28
j_call: TRBJ1-1
clone_size: NA
cdr3_nt: TGTGCCAGCAGTTTAGGCAGGCTCTACACTGAAGCTTTCTTT
cdr3_aa: CASSLGRLYTEAFF

d_call: TRBD2
v_call: TRBV9
j_call: TRBJ2-2
clone_size: NA
cdr3_nt: TGTGCCAGCAAAGGACTAGCCCCCACCGGGGAGCTGTTTTTT
cdr3_aa: CASKGLAPTGELFF

d_call: NA
v_call: TRBV5-1
j_call: TRBJ1-5
clone_size: NA
cdr3_nt: TGCGCCAGCAGCTTGTGGGGCGAGAGCAATCAGCCCCAGCATTTT
cdr3_aa: CASSLWGESNQPQHF

d_call: NA
v_call: TRBV7-2
j_call: TRBJ1-4
clone_size: NA
cdr3_nt: TGTGCCAGCAGCCCCAGGGTTGGAACTAATGAAAAACTGTTTTTT
cdr3_aa: CASSPRVGTNEKLFF

d_call: NA
v_call: TRBV5-1
j_call: TRBJ2-1
clone_size: NA
cdr3_nt: TGCGCCAGCAGCCATCAGGGTGCGGTGGCCAATGAGCAGTTCTTC
cdr3_aa: CASSHQGAVANEQFF

d_call: NA
v_call: TRBV19
j_call: TRBJ1-1
clone_size: NA
cdr3_nt: TGTGCCAGTAGTATAGGGGCACCCGAGGGGACTGAAGCTTTCTTT
cdr3_aa: CASSIGAPEGTEAFF

d_call: TRBD1
v_call: TRBV18
j_call: TRBJ2-2
clone_size: NA
cdr3_nt: TGTGCCAGCTCGCCCGGGACAGGGAACACCGGGGAGCTGTTTTTT
cdr3_aa: CASSPGTGNTGELFF

d_call: NA
v_call: TRBV28
j_call: TRBJ2-6
clone_size: NA
cdr3_nt: TGTGCCAGCAGTTTACAGGGGACCCTCCCTGGGGCCAACGTCCTGACTTTC
cdr3_aa: CASSLQGTLPGANVLTF

d_call: NA
v_call: TRBV25-1
j_call: TRBJ2-2
clone_size: few
cdr3_nt: TGTGCCAGCAGTGAAAGAGGGGGGAACACCGGGGAGCTGTTTTTT
cdr3_aa: CASSERGGNTGELFF

d_call: TRBD1
v_call: TRBV5-6
j_call: TRBJ1-2
clone_size: NA
cdr3_nt: TGTGCCAGCAGCTTATATCCGGGGACAGGAAGGGGCTACACCTTC
cdr3_aa: CASSLYPGTGRGYTF

d_call: TRBD1
v_call: TRBV3-1/TRBV3-2
j_call: TRBJ2-7
clone_size: NA
cdr3_nt: TGTGCCAGCAGCCTCGACAGGGGCAAGAGGGGTGAGCAGTACTTC
cdr3_aa: CASSLDRGKRGEQYF

d_call: NA
v_call: TRBV9
j_call: TRBJ1-2
clone_size: NA
cdr3_nt: TGTGCCAGCAGCGTAGCGGGAGATAACTATGGCTACACCTTC
cdr3_aa: CASSVAGDNYGYTF

d_call: TRBD1
v_call: TRBV6-1
j_call: TRBJ1-3
clone_size: NA
cdr3_nt: TGTGCCAGCAGATCCGGGACAGGGGGAGGAAACACCATATATTTT
cdr3_aa: CASRSGTGGGNTIYF

d_call: NA
v_call: TRBV28
j_call: TRBJ1-2
clone_size: NA
cdr3_nt: TGTGCCAGCAACGATCCCAGGGAGAACTATGGCTACACCTTC
cdr3_aa: CASNDPRENYGYTF

d_call: TRBD2
v_call: TRBV5-1
j_call: TRBJ2-1
clone_size: NA
cdr3_nt: TGCGCCAGCAGCGGGGACGGGGGGACCTACAATGAGCAGTTCTTC
cdr3_aa: CASSGDGGTYNEQFF

d_call: TRBD1
v_call: TRBV5-5
j_call: TRBJ2-5
clone_size: once
cdr3_nt: TGTGCCAGCAGCTTGGCCGTTGGGACAGGGGGCAAGGAGACCCAGTACTTC
cdr3_aa: CASSLAVGTGGKETQYF

d_call: NA
v_call: TRBV6-6
j_call: TRBJ1-1
clone_size: NA
cdr3_nt: TGTGCCACCGATGCCGAGATGAACACTGAAGCTTTCTTT
cdr3_aa: CATDAEMNTEAFF

d_call: TRBD1
v_call: TRBV7-2
j_call: TRBJ2-3
clone_size: NA
cdr3_nt: TGTGCCAGCAGCCTCCTGGGACAGCTCACAGATACGCAGTATTTT
cdr3_aa: CASSLLGQLTDTQYF

d_call: NA
v_call: TRBV2
j_call: TRBJ1-6
clone_size: NA
cdr3_nt: TGTGCCAGCAGCCAAGAGTCACCCCTCCACTTT
cdr3_aa: CASSQESPLHF

d_call: NA
v_call: TRBV19
j_call: TRBJ2-3
clone_size: NA
cdr3_nt: TGTGCCAGTAGTATACAGGGTGGGACAGATACGCAGTATTTT
cdr3_aa: CASSIQGGTDTQYF

d_call: TRBD1
v_call: TRBV10-3
j_call: TRBJ1-2
clone_size: NA
cdr3_nt: TGTGCCATCAGCGGGACAGGCCGGCACTATGGCTACACCTTC
cdr3_aa: CAISGTGRHYGYTF

d_call: NA
v_call: TRBV6-5
j_call: TRBJ1-2
clone_size: NA
cdr3_nt: TGTGCCAGCACCTCAGAGTACTATGGCTACACCTTC
cdr3_aa: CASTSEYYGYTF

d_call: NA
v_call: TRBV18
j_call: TRBJ2-7
clone_size: once
cdr3_nt: TGTGCCAGCTCTCAGCCGGGCCTTGTCTCCTACGAGCAGTACTTC
cdr3_aa: CASSQPGLVSYEQYF

d_call: TRBD1
v_call: TRBV5-6
j_call: TRBJ1-5
clone_size: NA
cdr3_nt: TGTGCCAGCAGCTTGGCAGGGGGTGTCAATCAGCCCCAGCATTTT
cdr3_aa: CASSLAGGVNQPQHF

d_call: NA
v_call: TRBV5-4
j_call: TRBJ2-2
clone_size: NA
cdr3_nt: TGTGCCAGCAGCTTACTGGGCACCGGGGAGCTGTTTTTT
cdr3_aa: CASSLLGTGELFF

d_call: NA
v_call: TRBV28
j_call: TRBJ2-7
clone_size: NA
cdr3_nt: TGTGCCAGCAGTCCGACGGACTCCTACGAGCAGTACTTC
cdr3_aa: CASSPTDSYEQYF

d_call: TRBD1
v_call: TRBV7-3
j_call: TRBJ2-5
clone_size: NA
cdr3_nt: TGTGCCAGCAGCCCGGACAGGGGAGAGACCCAGTACTTC
cdr3_aa: CASSPDRGETQYF

d_call: NA
v_call: TRBV11-2
j_call: TRBJ2-1
clone_size: NA
cdr3_nt: TGTGCCAGCAGCTCGACGGGGGGGCAGGGGGCCTTCAATGAGCAGTTCTTC
cdr3_aa: CASSSTGGQGAFNEQFF

d_call: NA
v_call: TRBV27
j_call: TRBJ1-1
clone_size: NA
cdr3_nt: TGTGCCAGCGCAGGACAGAACACTGAAGCTTTCTTT
cdr3_aa: CASAGQNTEAFF

d_call: TRBD1
v_call: TRBV11-2
j_call: TRBJ2-7
clone_size: NA
cdr3_nt: TGTGCCAGCACCCCGGGACAGGGGACGTACGAGCAGTACTTC
cdr3_aa: CASTPGQGTYEQYF

d_call: TRBD1
v_call: TRBV3-1/TRBV3-2
j_call: TRBJ1-4
clone_size: NA
cdr3_nt: TGTGCCAGCAGCCAACCCGGGACAGGGGACGGTGAAAAACTGTTTTTT
cdr3_aa: CASSQPGTGDGEKLFF

d_call: NA
v_call: TRBV5-8
j_call: TRBJ2-1
clone_size: NA
cdr3_nt: TGTGCCAGCAGCTTGGCCAAGTCCGTGGACAGTCACAATGAGCAGTTCTTC
cdr3_aa: CASSLAKSVDSHNEQFF

d_call: TRBD1
v_call: TRBV7-2
j_call: TRBJ1-2
clone_size: NA
cdr3_nt: TGTGCCAGCAGCCGGGGACAGGGGGCGCGTGGCTACACCTTC
cdr3_aa: CASSRGQGARGYTF

d_call: NA
v_call: TRBV7-2
j_call: TRBJ2-2
clone_size: NA
cdr3_nt: TGTGCCAGCAGCTTAGTAGGGGGGCGGGACACCGGGGAGCTGTTTTTT
cdr3_aa: CASSLVGGRDTGELFF

d_call: TRBD1
v_call: TRBV18
j_call: TRBJ1-4
clone_size: NA
cdr3_nt: TGTGCCAGCTCACCACGCCAGGGACAGGGAAGGACGGGCGAAAAACTGTTTTTT
cdr3_aa: CASSPRQGQGRTGEKLFF

d_call: NA
v_call: TRBV19
j_call: TRBJ1-3
clone_size: NA
cdr3_nt: TGTGCCAGTAGTCCTCCCAACTCTGGAAACACCATATATTTT
cdr3_aa: CASSPPNSGNTIYF

d_call: NA
v_call: TRBV6-1
j_call: TRBJ2-5
clone_size: NA
cdr3_nt: TGTGCCAGCAGTGAGCTGGGCGGAGAGACCCAGTACTTC
cdr3_aa: CASSELGGETQYF

d_call: TRBD1
v_call: TRBV7-9
j_call: TRBJ1-2
clone_size: NA
cdr3_nt: TGTGCCAGCAGCAGACAGGGGGCTGGGTATGGCTACACCTTC
cdr3_aa: CASSRQGAGYGYTF

d_call: NA
v_call: TRBV7-2
j_call: TRBJ2-7
clone_size: few
cdr3_nt: TGTGCCAGCATCTCCACAGGGTTCACCTCCCACGAGCAGTACTTC
cdr3_aa: CASISTGFTSHEQYF

d_call: TRBD2
v_call: TRBV28
j_call: TRBJ2-7
clone_size: NA
cdr3_nt: TGTGCCAGCACTGTAGCGGGGGGCATTTACGAGCAGTACTTC
cdr3_aa: CASTVAGGIYEQYF

d_call: NA
v_call: TRBV7-2
j_call: TRBJ2-3
clone_size: NA
cdr3_nt: TGTGCCAGCAGCTCAGCAAGGGGGAGACGGGCAGATACGCAGTATTTT
cdr3_aa: CASSSARGRRADTQYF

d_call: TRBD1
v_call: TRBV6-1
j_call: TRBJ1-3
clone_size: NA
cdr3_nt: TGTGCCAGCAGTGGCTTGACAGGGGGCCTTGGAAACACCATATATTTT
cdr3_aa: CASSGLTGGLGNTIYF

d_call: NA
v_call: TRBV6-5
j_call: TRBJ1-3
clone_size: NA
cdr3_nt: TGTGCCAGCAGCTACAGGGCTGGAAACACCATATATTTT
cdr3_aa: CASSYRAGNTIYF

d_call: NA
v_call: TRBV7-8
j_call: TRBJ2-7
clone_size: once
cdr3_nt: TGTGCCAGCAGCCCCAATACCCTAAGCTCCTACGAGCAGTACTTC
cdr3_aa: CASSPNTLSSYEQYF

d_call: TRBD1
v_call: TRBV4-3
j_call: TRBJ1-4
clone_size: NA
cdr3_nt: TGCGCCAGCAGCCAAGACGGGACAGGGACAGAAAAACTGTTTTTT
cdr3_aa: CASSQDGTGTEKLFF